The clone carrying this TCR beta chain was counted only a few times. Its cognate antigen is unknown. This sample was included in a study of CD8 T cells in ankylosing spondylitis. Per germline, CDR1 SNHLY and CDR2 FYNNEI. There are 14 residues in the CDR3. Germline trimming cut 4 bases from V and 4 bases from J; bases unmatched to any gene: 5. The study's findings and limits: Clones linked to the disease showed a CD8+ phenotype. They occurred at relatively low frequencies in peripheral blood. Prior work had noted some motif variants in reactive arthritis blood and synovial fluid. A TCR beta motif made of about 8 highly homologous variants seemed typical of ankylosing spondylitis blood.

Using quantitative 5'-RACE with molecular barcodes, the authors made TCR beta libraries. MiXCR, run by TCRdb on the 5' RACE reads, gives a single entry per CDR3 protein. The sample holds 340,000 or so distinct CDR3 sequences, roughly 15% seen once. The sample was blood, either unsorted or a sorted T cell fraction (not recorded which). The chain links TRBV2 to TRBJ2-5; the match to TRBD2 covers 8 bases. This TCR came from a male donor with ankylosing spondylitis or in good health (not recorded which). The CDR3 DNA sequence: TGTGCCAGCAGTGGCGGGGGGTTGGCAGAGACCCAGTACTTC. Protein sequence: CASSGGGLAETQYF.